This T cell receptor (beta chain) was captured in a study of lymphopenia after photon versus proton radiotherapy. Notes on the study in general: Only patients who died were analyzed for survival; proton advantage is unproven. Photon-treated patients lost naive T cells and TCR diversity; proton-treated stayed stable.

Concerning this clone itself: Its antigen is currently unknown.

V lost 2 bases to trimming and J lost 4 bases, with 9 bases between them. Germline assignment: CDR1 SGHRS and CDR2 YFSETQ. There are 13 residues in the CDR3. Clones were read by immunoSEQ multiplex PCR, and TCRdb kept only the in-frame ones, dropping some. The sample lists around 150,000 clones; less than 90% were seen once. The rearrangement uses TRBV5-1 and TRBJ1-2; D might be TRBD1 (5 bases). This clonotype originated in a man aged 50-60 years with gastric cancer. The sample was peripheral blood, taken from a patient treated with photon-based radiotherapy. The CDR3 coding sequence is TGCGCCAGCAGCTTTCAGGGCGCCTATGGCTACACCTTC. It encodes CASSFQGAYGYTF.